This TCR beta chain is from a study of blood T cell repertoires in COVID-19. Germline values: CDR1 SGHDN, CDR2 FVKESK. The CDR3 totals 18 residues. V lost 4 bases, J lost 3 bases, and 9 bases stayed unmatched. The data were produced by immunoSEQ multiplex PCR, yet TCRdb's version contains in-frame clones alone and is incomplete. The sample consists of approximately 350,000 clones, less than 90% of them appearing once. The source is a woman in her fifties or sixties with COVID-19, enrolled during active disease. Sequencing was done on a sample of peripheral blood. This sequence joins TRBV14 and TRBJ2-2; TRBD1 agrees at 12 bases. Here the CDR3 reads CASSLFPGQGADTGELFF. The CDR3, as DNA: TGTGCCAGCAGCCTGTTCCCGGGACAGGGGGCGGACACCGGGGAGCTGTTTTTT.